The 8 T cell receptor beta chains below come from one sample, sequenced in a study of blood T cell repertoires in COVID-19. TCRdb's copy holds only in-frame clones and misses some; the assay was immunoSEQ multiplex PCR. In the table there are over 200,000 clones, around 84% of which are singletons. The material sequenced was peripheral blood. The receptors stem from a woman at least 80 years old with active or convalescent COVID-19.

The J gene is TRBJ1-2, the V gene TRBV28; the D is unclear. V gave up 3 bases and J gave up 4 bases, with 18 bases separating them. Germline loops: CDR1 MDHEN, CDR2 SYDVKM. The CDR3 covers 16 residues. The CDR3 spells CASSFVGELPLYGYTF. Here the CDR3 DNA reads TGTGCCAGCAGTTTCGTCGGGGAGCTGCCTCTCTATGGCTACACCTTC.

The chain combines TRBV13 with TRBJ1-3; D unclear. Trimming stripped 2 bases from V and 0 bases from J, with 14 bases between. The CDR3 loop spans 17 amino acids. CDR1 is PRHDT, CDR2 FYEKMQ, per germline (reference sequence). CDR3 protein: CASSLNPLYISGNTIYF. The CDR3 DNA sequence: TGTGCCAGCAGCTTAAATCCCCTCTATATCTCTGGAAACACCATATATTTT. The full variable domain, its missing parts supplied by reference TRBV13 and TRBJ1-3, is AAGVIQSPRHLIKEKRETATLKCYPIPRHDTVYWYQQGPGQDPQFLISFYEKMQSDKGSIPDRFSAQQFSDYHSELNMSSLELGDSALYFCASSLNPLYISGNTIYFGEGSWLTVV.

The chain is built from TRBV6-2 or TRBV6-3 and TRBJ1-5; D is unresolved. V was shortened by 6 bases and J by 0 bases, with 21 bases between the two germline ends. In germline, CDR1 is MNHEY, CDR2 SVGEGT. The CDR3 is made up of 18 amino acids. The CDR3 reads CASSLYLRSRYSNQPQHF. The CDR3 DNA reads TGTGCCAGCAGCCTCTACTTGCGAAGCCGTTATAGCAATCAGCCCCAGCATTTT.

The genes are TRBV11-2 and TRBJ1-6; 7 nucleotides match TRBD1. The V gene end was trimmed by 6 bases and the J gene end by 7 bases; junction bases not matched to a gene: 6. The CDR3 contains 14 residues. Per the germline V gene, CDR1 is SGHAT and CDR2 is FQNNGV. CDR3 protein: CASRVGQENSPLHF. The CDR3 DNA is TGTGCCAGCAGAGTCGGACAGGAAAATTCACCCCTCCACTTT.

This chain joins TRBV6-5 and TRBJ2-1; 9 nucleotides line up with TRBD2. Per germline, CDR1 MNHEY and CDR2 SVGAGI. The ends lost 6 bases at V and 7 bases at J; junction bases unmatched: 10. The CDR3 length is 15 residues. Written as DNA, the CDR3 is TGTGCCAGCAGCTCGATAGCGGGAGTTTTAAATGAGCAGTTCTTC. Translation: CASSSIAGVLNEQFF.

V is TRBV6-5 and J is TRBJ2-7; possible D gene TRBD1, 5 bases. Per the germline V gene, CDR1 is MNHEY and CDR2 is SVGAGI. There are 11 residues in the CDR3. V was pared by 7 bases and J by 11 bases, with 15 bases between. Written as DNA, the CDR3 is TGTGCCAGCACTGCAGGGAACTTCGAGTACTTC. This encodes CASTAGNFEYF.

The chain uses TRBV18 and TRBJ2-1, with TRBD1 matching 7 bases. This CDR3 spans 14 amino acids. CDR1 is KGHSH, CDR2 LQKENI, per germline. After removal of 2 bases from V and 4 bases from J, the junction contained 2 bases not matched to a gene. Here the CDR3 DNA reads TGTGCCAGCTCACCAACGGGACAGTACAATGAGCAGTTCTTC. This translates into CASSPTGQYNEQFF.

This clone has more than one count but fewer than ten. The J gene is TRBJ2-1, the V gene TRBV7-2; D might be TRBD2 (6 bases). Germline V gene lookup returns CDR1 SGHTA and CDR2 FQGNSA. V lost 7 bases and J lost 4, with 20 bases in between. There are 16 residues in the CDR3. For the CDR3, the DNA is TGTGCCAGCATCGCGAGGGATAGCGGCCTGTACAATGAGCAGTTCTTC. Protein sequence: CASIARDSGLYNEQFF.